The 15 T cell receptor beta chains listed next were all sequenced from one sample in a study of blood T cell repertoires in COVID-19. The table came from immunoSEQ multiplex PCR; TCRdb's copy has only in-frame clones and leaves some out. The profile shows 300,000 or so clones, 90% of them singletons. Specimen: PBMCs or T cells enriched from blood (not recorded which). Source of these receptors: a man between 60 and 70 years old who had recovered from COVID-19.

This clone was observed a few times. This chain uses TRBV6-1 with TRBJ2-3; possible D gene TRBD1, 5 bases. Germline assignment: CDR1 MNHNS and CDR2 SASEGT. The CDR3 totals 14 residues. The V end was cut by 3 bases, the J end by 2 bases, with 9 bases between. The CDR3 DNA sequence: TGTGCCAGCAGTGACAGGGCCTTCACAGATACGCAGTATTTT. This sequence encodes CASSDRAFTDTQYF.

A few counts support this clone. Different DNA sequences within this sample yield the same CDR3. The chain has TRBV29-1 and TRBJ1-1, with D perhaps TRBD1 (6 bases). The CDR3 extends over 12 amino acids. V shed 7 bases and J shed 1 base, with 10 bases lying between them. Per germline, CDR1 SQVTM and CDR2 ANQGSEA. DNA of the CDR3: TGCAGCGCTCAGACAGGGAACACTGAAGCTTTCTTT. It encodes CSAQTGNTEAFF. The whole variable domain, remainder taken from reference TRBV29-1 and TRBJ1-1, is SAVISQKPSRDICQRGTSLTIQCQVDSQVTMMFWYRQQPGQSLTLIATANQGSEATYESGFVIDKFPISRPNLTFSTLTVSNMSPEDSSIYLCSAQTGNTEAFFGQGTRLTVV.

The rearrangement uses TRBV7-9 and TRBJ1-2; weak D call: TRBD1 (5 bases). Trimming stripped 2 bases from V and 0 bases from J, with 16 bases between. The germline gives CDR1 SEHNR, CDR2 FQNEAQ (reference sequence). This CDR3 has 17 residues. The CDR3 DNA sequence: TGTGCCAGCAGCTTAAACCAGGGACCGGGGGCTAACTATGGCTACACCTTC. Translating gives CASSLNQGPGANYGYTF. The full variable domain, in which reference TRBV7-9 and TRBJ1-2 provide the parts outside the CDR3, is DTGVSQNPRHKITKRGQNVTFRCDPISEHNRLYWYRQTLGQGPEFLTYFQNEAQLEKSRLLSDRFSAERPKGSFSTLEIQRTEQGDSAMYLCASSLNQGPGANYGYTFGSGTRLTVV.

This clone was recorded only once. The genes are TRBV24-1 and TRBJ1-2; D is undetermined. The CDR3 runs 13 residues. In germline, CDR1 is KGHDR, CDR2 SFDVKD. V shed 3 bases and J shed 7 bases, with 11 bases lying between them. The CDR3 DNA sequence: TGTGCCACCAGTGATCCCTTGGACTCTGGCTACACCTTC. Its translation: CATSDPLDSGYTF.

V usage is TRBV27 and J usage is TRBJ2-1; 10 bases agree with TRBD2. Germline values: CDR1 MNHEY, CDR2 SMNVEV (reference sequence). J was trimmed by 6 bases and V by 4 bases; bases with no gene match: 12. The CDR3 loop spans 17 amino acids. CDR3 residues: CASSYRGSGGASNEQFF. CDR3 nucleotides: TGTGCCAGCAGTTACCGTGGGAGCGGGGGGGCCTCCAATGAGCAGTTCTTC.

The rearrangement links TRBV19 to TRBJ2-7, with unresolved D. Germline assignment: CDR1 LNHDA and CDR2 SQIVND (reference sequence). The CDR3 has 13 residues. V lost 11 bases to trimming and J lost 0 bases, with 14 bases between them. The CDR3 DNA reads as TGTGCCTCCAGCGCCCGGGTCTCCTACGAGCAGTACTTC. It is translated as CASSARVSYEQYF.

The V gene is TRBV5-4, the J gene TRBJ2-7; 7 bases are shared with TRBD1. The J segment lost 11 bases and the V segment lost 3 bases, leaving 11 bases of the junction unmatched. Germline V gene data show CDR1 as SGHNT and CDR2 as YYREEE (reference sequence). CDR3 size: 13 residues. Here the CDR3 reads CASSSGTDTTEYF. The CDR3 DNA sequence: TGTGCCAGCAGCTCGGGGACAGATACTACGGAGTACTTC.

V and J are TRBV5-1 and TRBJ1-1; tentatively, D is TRBD1 (6 bases). The germline V gene has CDR1 SGHRS and CDR2 YFSETQ. The CDR3 spans 16 residues. Trimming left V 0 bases short and J 3 bases short, with 15 bases between. The CDR3 nucleotides are TGCGCCAGCAGCTTGGAGACCGGGGGGCGCGACACTGAAGCTTTCTTT. Amino acid sequence: CASSLETGGRDTEAFF.

The chain combines TRBV4-3 with TRBJ2-1; 7 nucleotides match TRBD1. The CDR3 is 15 amino acids. The trim removed 0 bases at V and 6 bases at J, leaving 5 bases unmatched. Germline values: CDR1 LGHNA, CDR2 YSLEER. The CDR3 DNA is TGCGCCAGCAGCCAAGAACAGGGGTTCCTCAATGAGCAGTTCTTC. This sequence encodes CASSQEQGFLNEQFF.

The chain uses TRBV11-2 and TRBJ2-1; D is uncertain. CDR3 length equals 13 residues. Germline V lookup: CDR1 SGHAT, CDR2 FQNNGV. V was pared by 3 bases and J by 5 bases, with 8 bases between. The CDR3 reads CASSFSSNNEQFF. The CDR3 region has the DNA TGTGCCAGCAGCTTCTCCTCTAACAATGAGCAGTTCTTC.

The rearrangement joins TRBV28 to TRBJ2-5, with 7 bases aligning to TRBD1. V was pared by 3 bases and J by 2 bases, with 6 bases of the junction left unmatched. The CDR3 runs to 15 residues. Looked up from germline, CDR1 is MDHEN and CDR2 is SYDVKM. CDR3 sequence: CASSFSDRQQETQYF. The CDR3, as DNA: TGTGCCAGCAGTTTCTCGGACAGGCAACAAGAGACCCAGTACTTC.

J is TRBJ1-2 and V is TRBV3-1 (or the pseudogene TRBV3-2); D remains unclear. The CDR3 consists of 13 residues. V was pared by 4 bases and J by 0 bases, with 6 bases between. Germline V lookup: CDR1 LGHDT, CDR2 YNNKEL (reference sequence). CDR3 nucleotides: TGTGCCAGCAGCCGGGAGGCTAACTATGGCTACACCTTC. This translates into CASSREANYGYTF.

The J gene is TRBJ1-4, the V gene TRBV30; no clear D. Deletions cut 2 bases from V and 3 bases from J, with 10 bases between. The CDR3 is made up of 14 amino acids. Per germline, CDR1 GTSNPN and CDR2 SVGIG (reference sequence). The CDR3 protein is CAWSTASPNEKLFF. The CDR3 DNA sequence: TGTGCCTGGAGTACTGCCTCGCCTAATGAAAAACTGTTTTTT. Combining the CDR3 with reference TRBV30 and TRBJ1-4 gives the whole variable domain SQTIHQWPATLVQPVGSPLSLECTVEGTSNPNLYWYRQAAGRGLQLLFYSVGIGQISSEVPQNLSASRPQDRQFILSSKKLLLSDSGFYLCAWSTASPNEKLFFGSGTQLSVL.

The V and J genes are TRBV4-3 and TRBJ1-6, with D possibly TRBD1 on 5 matching bases. Germline V CDR1 and CDR2: LGHNA, YSLEER. Trimming removed 0 bases from V and 7 bases from J, with 13 bases in between. The length of the CDR3 is 16 residues. CDR3 DNA sequence: TGCGCCAGCAGCCAAGATAGGGGCAGGGTGAATTCACCCCTCCACTTT. It specifies CASSQDRGRVNSPLHF.

The chain combines TRBV10-3 with TRBJ1-5; 9 bases match TRBD1. The germline gives CDR1 ENHRY, CDR2 SYGVKD. CDR3 length equals 14 residues. V shed 5 bases, J shed 5 bases, and the junction held 4 bases outside the gene matches. The CDR3 region has the DNA TGTGCCATCAGTACAGGACAGGGGTATCAGCCCCAGCATTTT. Amino acids: CAISTGQGYQPQHF.